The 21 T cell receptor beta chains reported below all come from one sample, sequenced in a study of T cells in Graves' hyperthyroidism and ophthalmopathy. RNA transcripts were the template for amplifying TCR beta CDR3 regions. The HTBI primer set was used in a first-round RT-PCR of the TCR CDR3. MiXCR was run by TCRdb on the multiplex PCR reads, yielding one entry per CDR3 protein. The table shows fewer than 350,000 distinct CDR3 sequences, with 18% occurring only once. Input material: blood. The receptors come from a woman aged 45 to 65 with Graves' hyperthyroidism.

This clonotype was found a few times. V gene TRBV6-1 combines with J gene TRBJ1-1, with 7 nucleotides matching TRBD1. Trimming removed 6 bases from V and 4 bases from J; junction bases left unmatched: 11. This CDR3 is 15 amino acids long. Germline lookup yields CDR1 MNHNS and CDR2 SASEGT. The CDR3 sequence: CASSTYRGGVTEAFF. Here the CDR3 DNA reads TGTGCCAGCAGCACCTACAGGGGAGGAGTCACTGAAGCTTTCTTT.

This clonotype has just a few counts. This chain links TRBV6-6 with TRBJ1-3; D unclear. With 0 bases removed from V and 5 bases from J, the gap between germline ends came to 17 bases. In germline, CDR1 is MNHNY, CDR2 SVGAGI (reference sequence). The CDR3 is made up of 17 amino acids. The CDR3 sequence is CASSYSFLQKNRNTIYF. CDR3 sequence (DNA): TGTGCCAGCAGTTACTCTTTTCTACAAAAAAATAGAAACACCATATATTTT.

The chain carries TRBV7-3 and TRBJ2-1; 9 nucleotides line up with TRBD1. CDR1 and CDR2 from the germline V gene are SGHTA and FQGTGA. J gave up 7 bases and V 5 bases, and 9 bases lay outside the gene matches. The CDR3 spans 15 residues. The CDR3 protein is CASSPGQGPLNEQFF. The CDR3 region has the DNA TGTGCCAGCAGCCCGGGACAGGGTCCCTTAAATGAGCAGTTCTTC.

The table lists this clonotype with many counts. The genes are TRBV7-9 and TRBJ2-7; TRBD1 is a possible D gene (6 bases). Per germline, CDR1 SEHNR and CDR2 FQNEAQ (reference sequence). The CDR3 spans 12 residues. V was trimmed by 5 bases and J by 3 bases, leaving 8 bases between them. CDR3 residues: CASSRTDYEQYV. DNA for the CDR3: TGTGCCAGCAGCAGGACAGACTACGAGCAGTACGTC.

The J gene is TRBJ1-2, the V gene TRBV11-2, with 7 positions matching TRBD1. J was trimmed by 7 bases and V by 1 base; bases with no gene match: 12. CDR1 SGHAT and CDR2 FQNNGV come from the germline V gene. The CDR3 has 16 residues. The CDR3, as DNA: TGTGCCAGCAGCTTAGCTGTAGGAGGGGGCGCCGGTGGCTACACCTTC. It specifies CASSLAVGGGAGGYTF.

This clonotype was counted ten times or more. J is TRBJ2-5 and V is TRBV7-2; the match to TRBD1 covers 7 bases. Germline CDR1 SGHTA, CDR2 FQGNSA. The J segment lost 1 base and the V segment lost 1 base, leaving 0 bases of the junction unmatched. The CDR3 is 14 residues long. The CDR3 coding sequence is TGTGCCAGCAGCTTAGACAGGGGCCAAGAGACCCAGTACTTC. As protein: CASSLDRGQETQYF.

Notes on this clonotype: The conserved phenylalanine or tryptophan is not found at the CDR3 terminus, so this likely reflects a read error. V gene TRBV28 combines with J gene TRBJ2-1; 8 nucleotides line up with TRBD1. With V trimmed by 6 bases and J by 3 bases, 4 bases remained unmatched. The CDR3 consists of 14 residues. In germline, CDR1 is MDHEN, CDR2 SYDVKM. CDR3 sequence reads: CASSSGGGYNEQFL. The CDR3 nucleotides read TGTGCCAGCAGCTCAGGGGGCGGCTACAATGAGCAGTTCCTC.

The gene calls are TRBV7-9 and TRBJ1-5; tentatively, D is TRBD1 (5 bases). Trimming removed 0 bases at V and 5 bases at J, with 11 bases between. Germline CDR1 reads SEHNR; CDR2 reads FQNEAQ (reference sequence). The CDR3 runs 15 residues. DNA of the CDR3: TGTGCCAGCAGCTTAGCGGAGGGGCCCTATCAGCCCCAGCATTTT. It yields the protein CASSLAEGPYQPQHF.

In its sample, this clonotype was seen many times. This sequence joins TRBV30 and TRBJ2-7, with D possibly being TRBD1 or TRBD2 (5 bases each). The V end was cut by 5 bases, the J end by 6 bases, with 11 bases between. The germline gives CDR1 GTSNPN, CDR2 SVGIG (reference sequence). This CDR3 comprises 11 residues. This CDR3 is CAWGVGVEQYF. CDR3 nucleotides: TGTGCCTGGGGGGTGGGGGTCGAGCAGTACTTC.

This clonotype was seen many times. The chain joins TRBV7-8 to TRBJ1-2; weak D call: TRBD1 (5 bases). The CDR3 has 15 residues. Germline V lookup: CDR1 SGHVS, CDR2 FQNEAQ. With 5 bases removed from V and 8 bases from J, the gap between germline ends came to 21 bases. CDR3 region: CASSPVQPGLRGYTF. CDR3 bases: TGTGCCAGCAGCCCAGTTCAGCCGGGACTGCGGGGCTACACCTTC.

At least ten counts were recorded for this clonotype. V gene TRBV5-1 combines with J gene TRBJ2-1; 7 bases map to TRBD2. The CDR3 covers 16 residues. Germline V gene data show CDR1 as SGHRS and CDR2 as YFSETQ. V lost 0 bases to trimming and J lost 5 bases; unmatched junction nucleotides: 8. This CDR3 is CASSLGPGGGHNEQFF. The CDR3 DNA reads TGCGCCAGCAGCTTGGGTCCGGGAGGAGGCCACAATGAGCAGTTCTTC.

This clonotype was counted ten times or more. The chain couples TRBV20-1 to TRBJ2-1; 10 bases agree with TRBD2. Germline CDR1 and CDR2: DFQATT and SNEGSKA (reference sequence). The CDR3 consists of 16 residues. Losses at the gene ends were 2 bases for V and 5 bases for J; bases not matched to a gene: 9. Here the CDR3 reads CSARSIEREGHNEQFF. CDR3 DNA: TGCAGTGCTAGAAGTATCGAGCGGGAGGGTCACAATGAGCAGTTCTTC.

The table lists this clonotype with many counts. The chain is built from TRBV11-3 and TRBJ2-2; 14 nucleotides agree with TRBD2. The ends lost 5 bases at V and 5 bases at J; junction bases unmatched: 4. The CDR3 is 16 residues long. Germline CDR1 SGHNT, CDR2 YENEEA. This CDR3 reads CASSLGLAGATGELFF. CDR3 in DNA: TGTGCCAGCAGCCTGGGACTAGCGGGAGCAACCGGGGAGCTGTTTTTT.

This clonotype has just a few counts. The CDR3 region is CASSPPRQDIDTQYF. In DNA, the CDR3 is TGTGCCAGCTCACCACCAAGACAGGACATAGATACGCAGTATTTT. The V call is TRBV18, the J call TRBJ2-3; possible D gene TRBD1, 6 bases. Germline V gene data show CDR1 as KGHSH and CDR2 as LQKENI. Trimming took off 0 bases at V and 5 bases at J, with 12 bases between the two ends. The CDR3 runs 15 residues. Looking up the rest from reference TRBV18 and TRBJ2-3 gives the full variable domain: NAGVMQNPRHLVRRRGQEARLRCSPMKGHSHVYWYRQLPEEGLKFMVYLQKENIIDESGMPKERFSAEFPKEGPSILRIQQVVRGDSAAYFCASSPPRQDIDTQYFGPGTRLTVL.

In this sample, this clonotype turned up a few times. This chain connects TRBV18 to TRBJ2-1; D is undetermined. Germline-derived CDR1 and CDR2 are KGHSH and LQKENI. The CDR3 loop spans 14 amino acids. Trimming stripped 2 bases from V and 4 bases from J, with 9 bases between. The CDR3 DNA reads TGTGCCAGCTCACCAGGACCACCGTACAATGAGCAGTTCTTC. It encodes CASSPGPPYNEQFF. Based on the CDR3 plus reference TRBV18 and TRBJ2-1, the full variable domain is NAGVMQNPRHLVRRRGQEARLRCSPMKGHSHVYWYRQLPEEGLKFMVYLQKENIIDESGMPKERFSAEFPKEGPSILRIQQVVRGDSAAYFCASSPGPPYNEQFFGPGTRLTVL.

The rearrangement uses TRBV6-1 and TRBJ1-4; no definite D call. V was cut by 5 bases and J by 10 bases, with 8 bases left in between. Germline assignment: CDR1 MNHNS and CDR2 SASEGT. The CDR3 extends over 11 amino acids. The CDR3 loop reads CASSSGGKLFF. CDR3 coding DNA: TGTGCCAGCAGTTCCGGAGGAAAACTGTTTTTT.

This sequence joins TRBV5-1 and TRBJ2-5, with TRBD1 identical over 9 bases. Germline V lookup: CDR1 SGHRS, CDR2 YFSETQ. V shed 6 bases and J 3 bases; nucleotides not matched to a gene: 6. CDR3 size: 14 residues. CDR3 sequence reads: CASTRRTGEETQYF. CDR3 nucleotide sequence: TGCGCCAGCACCCGCCGGACAGGGGAAGAGACCCAGTACTTC. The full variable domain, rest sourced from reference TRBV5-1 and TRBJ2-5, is KAGVTQTPRYLIKTRGQQVTLSCSPISGHRSVSWYQQTPGQGLQFLFEYFSETQRNKGNFPGRFSGRQFSNSRSEMNVSTLELGDSALYLCASTRRTGEETQYFGPGTRLLVL.

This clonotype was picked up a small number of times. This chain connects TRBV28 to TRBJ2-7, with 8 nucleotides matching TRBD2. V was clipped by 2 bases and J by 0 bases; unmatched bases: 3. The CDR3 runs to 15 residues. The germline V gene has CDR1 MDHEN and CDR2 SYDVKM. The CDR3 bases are TGTGCCAGCAGTTTAAGTAGCGGGACCTCCTACGAGCAGTACTTC. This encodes CASSLSSGTSYEQYF. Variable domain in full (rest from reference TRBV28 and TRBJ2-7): DVKVTQSSRYLVKRTGEKVFLECVQDMDHENMFWYRQDPGLGLRLIYFSYDVKMKEKGDIPEGYSVSREKKERFSLILESASTNQTSMYLCASSLSSGTSYEQYFGPGTRLTVT.

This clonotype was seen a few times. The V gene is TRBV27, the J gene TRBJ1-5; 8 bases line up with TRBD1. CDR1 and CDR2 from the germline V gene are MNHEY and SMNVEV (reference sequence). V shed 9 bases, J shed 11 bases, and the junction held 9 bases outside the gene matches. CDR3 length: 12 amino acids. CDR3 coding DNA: TGTGCCAGAATCAGGGGGCCATGGGCCCAGCATTTT. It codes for CARIRGPWAQHF.

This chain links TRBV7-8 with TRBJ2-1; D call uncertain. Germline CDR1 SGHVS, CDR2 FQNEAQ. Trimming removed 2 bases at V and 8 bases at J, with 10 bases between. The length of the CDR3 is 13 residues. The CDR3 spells CASSLRRIHEQFF. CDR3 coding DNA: TGTGCCAGCAGCTTACGTAGGATCCATGAGCAGTTCTTC.

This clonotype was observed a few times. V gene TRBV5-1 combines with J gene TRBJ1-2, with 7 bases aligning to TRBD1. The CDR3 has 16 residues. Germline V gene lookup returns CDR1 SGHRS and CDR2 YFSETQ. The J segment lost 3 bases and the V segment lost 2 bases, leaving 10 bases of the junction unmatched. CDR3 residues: CASSLQGKASDYGYTF. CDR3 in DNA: TGCGCCAGCAGCTTACAGGGGAAAGCGTCAGACTATGGCTACACCTTC.